Shown below are 18 T cell receptor beta chains from a single sample sequenced in a study of T cells in localized non-small cell lung cancer. TCRdb keeps only in-frame clones here, not all; method: immunoSEQ multiplex PCR. The data show 20,000 to 30,000 clones, roughly nine tenths seen once. The sample consisted of peripheral blood, taken before any cancer treatment. The receptors here all came from a woman aged 40-69 years with stage I lung adenocarcinoma.

The chain employs TRBV28 and TRBJ2-7; D may be TRBD1 (5 bases). Trimming took 2 bases from V and 3 from J, leaving 5 bases between them. The CDR3 has 12 amino acids. The germline V gene has CDR1 MDHEN and CDR2 SYDVKM. CDR3 sequence reads: CASSLGHYEQYF. CDR3 nucleotide sequence: TGTGCCAGCAGTTTAGGACACTACGAGCAGTACTTC.

The genes are TRBV18 and TRBJ2-2, with D unclear. Trimming took 5 bases from V and 0 from J, leaving 7 bases between them. The CDR3 consists of 14 residues. Germline V CDR1 and CDR2: KGHSH, LQKENI. The CDR3 DNA is TGTGCCAGCTCAGGCACTTCGAACACCGGGGAGCTGTTTTTT. It encodes CASSGTSNTGELFF.

The rearrangement links TRBV6-4 to TRBJ2-1; 14 positions match TRBD2. This CDR3 contains 14 residues. CDR1 MRHNA and CDR2 SNTAGT come from the germline V gene. The ends lost 7 bases at V and 11 bases at J; junction bases unmatched: 7. CDR3 amino acids: CASKMGLAGEKQFF. CDR3 DNA sequence: TGTGCCAGCAAGATGGGACTAGCGGGAGAGAAGCAGTTCTTC.

This clone came up once. The rearrangement links TRBV28 to TRBJ1-2, with TRBD1 identical over 9 bases. CDR3 length: 14 amino acids. The V and J ends lost 4 bases and 7 bases, in that order; junction bases with no gene match: 7. Germline values: CDR1 MDHEN, CDR2 SYDVKM. DNA of the CDR3: TGTGCCAGCAGTTCCGGACAGGGGACGATTGGCTACACCTTC. Residues: CASSSGQGTIGYTF.

This clone turned up a few times. The V call is TRBV7-2, the J call TRBJ1-2; unclear D gene. Germline loops: CDR1 SGHTA, CDR2 FQGNSA. The CDR3 is made up of 11 amino acids. V was cut by 0 bases and J by 8 bases, with 4 bases left in between. As DNA, the CDR3 is TGTGCCAGCAGCTTAGCCTGGGGCTACACCTTC. Protein: CASSLAWGYTF.

The rearrangement links TRBV7-2 to TRBJ2-1, with a tentative D call TRBD2 (6 bases). V shed 5 bases and J shed 5 bases, with 19 bases lying between them. Germline CDR1 and CDR2: SGHTA and FQGNSA. The CDR3 is 16 residues long. CDR3 residues: CASSQRLASVNNEQFF. In DNA form, the CDR3 reads TGTGCCAGCAGCCAACGGTTGGCTAGCGTTAACAATGAGCAGTTCTTC.

This chain joins TRBV5-6 and TRBJ2-7, with TRBD1 matching 7 bases. J lost 0 bases, V lost 7 bases, and 7 bases had no gene match. The CDR3 length is 14 residues. The V gene's germline CDR1 is SGHDT and CDR2 YYEEEE. The CDR3 spells CASWDSSSSYEQYF. The CDR3 region has the DNA TGTGCCAGCTGGGACAGCTCATCCTCCTACGAGCAGTACTTC. Complete variable domain (other parts from reference TRBV5-6 and TRBJ2-7): DAGVTQSPTHLIKTRGQQVTLRCSPKSGHDTVSWYQQALGQGPQFIFQYYEEEERQRGNFPDRFSGHQFPNYSSELNVNALLLGDSALYLCASWDSSSSYEQYFGPGTRLTVT.

The V gene is TRBV4-2, the J gene TRBJ2-5; D is perhaps TRBD1 (5 bases). Germline V gene sequence: CDR1 LGHNA, CDR2 YNFKEQ. The CDR3 sequence is 14 residues long. The V end lost 0 bases, the J end lost 2 bases, and 7 bases lay between the germline ends. CDR3 loop: CASSQDTGQETQYF. The CDR3, as DNA: TGTGCCAGCAGCCAAGATACAGGACAAGAGACCCAGTACTTC.

V and J are TRBV5-8 and TRBJ1-4; TRBD1 matches 9 bases. Germline CDR1 SGHTS, CDR2 YDEGEE. CDR3 length: 15 residues. The junction had 3 bases not matched to a gene; V was cut back by 0 bases and J by 6 bases. The CDR3 bases are TGTGCCAGCAGCTTGGCCACAGGGGGCTATGAAAAACTGTTTTTT. This gives the protein CASSLATGGYEKLFF.

The chain couples TRBV15 to TRBJ2-7; 9 nucleotides line up with TRBD2. The trim removed 2 bases at V and 4 bases at J, leaving 6 bases unmatched. The CDR3 is made up of 15 amino acids. CDR1 LNHNV and CDR2 YYDKDF come from the germline V gene (reference sequence). CDR3 DNA: TGTGCCACCAGCAGATCAGGGACTAGCCAGTACGAGCAGTACTTC. The encoded protein is CATSRSGTSQYEQYF.

The chain recombines TRBV7-9 with TRBJ2-1; 7 nucleotides line up with TRBD1. Germline loops: CDR1 SEHNR, CDR2 FQNEAQ (reference sequence). V lost 2 bases, J lost 4 bases, and 5 bases stayed unmatched. The CDR3 totals 15 residues. The CDR3, as DNA: TGTGCCAGCAGCTTACCCGGGACAGCTTACAATGAGCAGTTCTTC. Translating it yields CASSLPGTAYNEQFF.

This chain links TRBV6-6 with TRBJ2-7; D perhaps matches TRBD1 (6 bases). In germline, CDR1 is MNHNY, CDR2 SVGAGI (reference sequence). This CDR3 region has 16 residues. The ends were cut back, 6 bases at V and 0 bases at J, with 18 bases in the middle. The CDR3 region is CASRPRGTDSSYEQYF. Written as DNA, the CDR3 is TGTGCCAGCAGGCCTAGGGGGACGGATAGCTCCTACGAGCAGTACTTC.

The table lists this clone with a few counts. The CDR3 here is CASSGGTGSDYGYTF. CDR3 DNA: TGTGCCAGCAGCGGAGGGACAGGGTCGGACTATGGCTACACCTTC. The rearrangement links TRBV7-6 to TRBJ1-2; 9 positions match TRBD1. Germline V CDR1 and CDR2: SGHVS, FNYEAQ. The CDR3 is 15 residues long. The V and J ends lost 5 bases and 3 bases, in that order; junction bases with no gene match: 7.

The V call is TRBV6-1, the J call TRBJ2-2; the match to TRBD1 covers 10 bases. V shed 6 bases and J 5 bases; nucleotides not matched to a gene: 3. Per the germline V gene, CDR1 is MNHNS and CDR2 is SASEGT. The CDR3 extends over 14 amino acids. In DNA, the CDR3 is TGTGCCAGCAGGCGGGACAGGGGAACCGGGGAGCTGTTTTTT. Translation gives CASRRDRGTGELFF.

This chain uses TRBV6-5 with TRBJ1-5; 7 positions match TRBD1. Germline values: CDR1 MNHEY, CDR2 SVGAGI. V lost 6 bases, J lost 7 bases, and 12 bases stayed unmatched. The CDR3 totals 15 residues. The CDR3 DNA follows: TGTGCCAGCAGACCACTAGTAGGGGGCGGACAGCCCCAGCATTTT. This gives the protein CASRPLVGGGQPQHF.

V gene TRBV6-1 combines with J gene TRBJ1-1; D perhaps matches TRBD1 (6 bases). The CDR3 extends over 14 amino acids. The V gene lost 4 bases and the J gene lost 1 base, with 10 bases spanning the gap. Germline values: CDR1 MNHNS, CDR2 SASEGT. The CDR3 region is CASSAPTGNTEAFF. CDR3 sequence (DNA): TGTGCCAGCAGTGCCCCGACAGGGAACACTGAAGCTTTCTTT.

The chain links TRBV5-1 to TRBJ2-7, with 8 bases identical to TRBD2. This CDR3 comprises 15 residues. Trimming removed 0 bases from V and 3 bases from J; junction bases left unmatched: 5. Germline assignment: CDR1 SGHRS and CDR2 YFSETQ. DNA for the CDR3: TGCGCCAGCAGCTTGGAGGGACTAGGGGTCTACGAGCAGTACTTC. It translates to CASSLEGLGVYEQYF. Looking up the rest from reference TRBV5-1 and TRBJ2-7 gives the full variable domain: KAGVTQTPRYLIKTRGQQVTLSCSPISGHRSVSWYQQTPGQGLQFLFEYFSETQRNKGNFPGRFSGRQFSNSRSEMNVSTLELGDSALYLCASSLEGLGVYEQYFGPGTRLTVT.

This rearrangement joins TRBV5-6 to TRBJ2-5; 12 bases map to TRBD2. The CDR3 totals 19 residues. V dropped 5 bases and J dropped 3; count of bases not matched to a gene: 17. The germline V gene has CDR1 SGHDT and CDR2 YYEEEE. CDR3 residues: CASSSRTLAGGGNKETQYF. Here the CDR3 DNA reads TGTGCCAGCAGTTCCCGTACTCTAGCGGGAGGGGGAAACAAAGAGACCCAGTACTTC.